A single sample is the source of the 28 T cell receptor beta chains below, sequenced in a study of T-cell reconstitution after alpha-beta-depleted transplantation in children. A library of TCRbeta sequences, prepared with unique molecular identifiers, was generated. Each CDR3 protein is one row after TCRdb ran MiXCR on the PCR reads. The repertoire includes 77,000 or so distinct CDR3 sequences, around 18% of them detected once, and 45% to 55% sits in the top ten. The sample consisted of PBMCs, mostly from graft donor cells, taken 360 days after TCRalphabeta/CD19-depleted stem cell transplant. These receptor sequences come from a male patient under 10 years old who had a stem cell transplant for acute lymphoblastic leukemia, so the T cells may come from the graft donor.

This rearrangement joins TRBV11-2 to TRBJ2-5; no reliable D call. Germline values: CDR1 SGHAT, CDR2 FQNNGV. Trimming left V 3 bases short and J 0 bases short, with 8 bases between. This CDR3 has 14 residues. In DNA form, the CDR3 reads TGTGCCAGCAGCTTGAACGGGTACCAAGAGACCCAGTACTTC. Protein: CASSLNGYQETQYF. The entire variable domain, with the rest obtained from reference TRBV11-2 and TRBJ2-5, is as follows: EAGVAQSPRYKIIEKRQSVAFWCNPISGHATLYWYQQILGQGPKLLIQFQNNGVVDDSQLPKDRFSAERLKGVDSTLKIQPAKLEDSAVYLCASSLNGYQETQYFGPGTRLLVL.

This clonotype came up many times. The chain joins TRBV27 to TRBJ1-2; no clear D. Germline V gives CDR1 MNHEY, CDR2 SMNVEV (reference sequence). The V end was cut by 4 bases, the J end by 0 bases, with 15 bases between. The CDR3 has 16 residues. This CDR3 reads CASSSLTDATNYGYTF. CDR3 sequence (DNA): TGTGCCAGCAGTTCATTAACAGACGCCACTAACTATGGCTACACCTTC.

CDR3 loop: CASSFLAGVSLSDTQYF. The CDR3 nucleotides are TGTGCCAGCAGCTTTCTAGCGGGAGTATCGCTTAGTGATACGCAGTATTTT. The rearrangement joins TRBV7-2 to TRBJ2-3; 10 bases are a match to TRBD2. CDR3 size: 17 residues. Germline V gene sequence: CDR1 SGHTA, CDR2 FQGNSA. J gave up 6 bases and V 3 bases, and 12 bases lay outside the gene matches.

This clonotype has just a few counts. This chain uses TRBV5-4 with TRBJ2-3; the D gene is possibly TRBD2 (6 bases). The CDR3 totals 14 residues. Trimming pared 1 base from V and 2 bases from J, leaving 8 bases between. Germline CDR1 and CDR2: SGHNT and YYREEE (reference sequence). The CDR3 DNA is TGTGCCAGCAGCTTGACTAGCCCCACAGATACGCAGTATTTT. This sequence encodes CASSLTSPTDTQYF.

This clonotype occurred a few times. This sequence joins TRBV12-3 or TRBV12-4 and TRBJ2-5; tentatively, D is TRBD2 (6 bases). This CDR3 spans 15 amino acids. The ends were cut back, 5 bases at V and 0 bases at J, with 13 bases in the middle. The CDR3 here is CASSRDSEYQETQYF. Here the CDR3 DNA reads TGTGCCAGCAGTCGGGACTCCGAGTACCAAGAGACCCAGTACTTC.

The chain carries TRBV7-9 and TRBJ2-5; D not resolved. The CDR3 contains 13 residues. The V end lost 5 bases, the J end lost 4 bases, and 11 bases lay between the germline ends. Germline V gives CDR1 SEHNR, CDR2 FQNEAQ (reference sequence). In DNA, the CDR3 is TGTGCCAGCAGCCTCATAAGGCGAGAGACCCAGTACTTC. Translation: CASSLIRRETQYF.

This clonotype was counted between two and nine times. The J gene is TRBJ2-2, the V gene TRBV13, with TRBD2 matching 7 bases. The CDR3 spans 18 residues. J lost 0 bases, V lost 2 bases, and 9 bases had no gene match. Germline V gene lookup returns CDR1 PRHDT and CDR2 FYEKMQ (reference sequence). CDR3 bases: TGTGCCAGCAGCTTATCCCCCCTGCTAGCGGCGAACACCGGGGAGCTGTTTTTT. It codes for CASSLSPLLAANTGELFF.

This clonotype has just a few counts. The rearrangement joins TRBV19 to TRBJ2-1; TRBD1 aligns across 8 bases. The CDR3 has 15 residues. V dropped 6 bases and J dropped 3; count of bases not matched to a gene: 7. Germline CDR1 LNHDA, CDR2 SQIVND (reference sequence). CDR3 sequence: CASRETGTGYNEQFF. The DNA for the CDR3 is TGTGCCAGTAGGGAGACCGGGACAGGCTACAATGAGCAGTTCTTC.

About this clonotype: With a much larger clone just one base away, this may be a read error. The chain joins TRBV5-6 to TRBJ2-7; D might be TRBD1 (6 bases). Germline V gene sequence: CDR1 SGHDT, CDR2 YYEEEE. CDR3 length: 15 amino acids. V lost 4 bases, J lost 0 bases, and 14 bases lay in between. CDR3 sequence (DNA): TGTGCCAGCAGCCCCGGGGACAAGAGCTCCTACGAGCAGTACTTC. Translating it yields CASSPGDKSSYEQYF.

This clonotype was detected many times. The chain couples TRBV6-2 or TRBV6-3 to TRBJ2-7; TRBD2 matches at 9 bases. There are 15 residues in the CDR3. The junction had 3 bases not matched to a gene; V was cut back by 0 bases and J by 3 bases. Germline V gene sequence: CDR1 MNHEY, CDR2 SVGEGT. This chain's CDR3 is CASSYSPSGIYEQYF. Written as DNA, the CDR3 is TGTGCCAGCAGTTACTCACCTAGCGGGATCTACGAGCAGTACTTC.

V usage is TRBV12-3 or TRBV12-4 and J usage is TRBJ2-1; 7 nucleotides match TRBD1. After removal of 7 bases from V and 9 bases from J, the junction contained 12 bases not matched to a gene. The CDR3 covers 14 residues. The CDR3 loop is CASTPRGPPSEQFF. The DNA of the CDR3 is TGTGCCAGCACCCCGAGGGGGCCTCCCAGTGAGCAGTTCTTC.

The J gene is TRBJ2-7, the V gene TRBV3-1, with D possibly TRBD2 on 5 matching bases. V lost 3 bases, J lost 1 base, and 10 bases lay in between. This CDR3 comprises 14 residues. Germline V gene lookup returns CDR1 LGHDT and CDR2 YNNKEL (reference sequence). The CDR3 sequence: CASSQVLASYEQYF. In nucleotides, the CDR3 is TGTGCCAGCAGCCAGGTCCTAGCTTCCTACGAGCAGTACTTC.

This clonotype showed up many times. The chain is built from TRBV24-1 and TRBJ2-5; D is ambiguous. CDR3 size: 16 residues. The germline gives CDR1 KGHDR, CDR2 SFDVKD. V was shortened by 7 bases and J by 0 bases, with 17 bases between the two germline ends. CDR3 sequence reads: CATSADPTVDQETQYF. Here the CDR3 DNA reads TGTGCCACCAGCGCAGACCCCACAGTTGACCAAGAGACCCAGTACTTC.

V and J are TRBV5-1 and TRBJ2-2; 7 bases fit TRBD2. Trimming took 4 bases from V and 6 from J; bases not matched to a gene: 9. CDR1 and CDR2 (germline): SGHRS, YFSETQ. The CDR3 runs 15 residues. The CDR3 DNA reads TGCGCCAGCAGCGTTACTAGCGTCCGCGCCGGGGAGCTGTTTTTT. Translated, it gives CASSVTSVRAGELFF.

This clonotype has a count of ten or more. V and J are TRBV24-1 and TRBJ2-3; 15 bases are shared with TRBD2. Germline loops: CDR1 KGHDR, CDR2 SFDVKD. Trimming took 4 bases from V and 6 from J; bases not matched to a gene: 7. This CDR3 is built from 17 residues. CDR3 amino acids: CATSEPPGTSGRDTQYF. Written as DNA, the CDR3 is TGTGCCACCAGTGAACCTCCCGGGACTAGCGGGAGGGATACGCAGTATTTT.

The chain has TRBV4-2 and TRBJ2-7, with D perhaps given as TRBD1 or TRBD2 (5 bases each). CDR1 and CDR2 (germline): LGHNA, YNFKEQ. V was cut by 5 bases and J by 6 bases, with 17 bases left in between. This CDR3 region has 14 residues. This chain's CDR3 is CASSSAHGTAEQYF. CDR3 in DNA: TGTGCCAGCAGCTCCGCACACGGGACGGCCGAGCAGTACTTC.

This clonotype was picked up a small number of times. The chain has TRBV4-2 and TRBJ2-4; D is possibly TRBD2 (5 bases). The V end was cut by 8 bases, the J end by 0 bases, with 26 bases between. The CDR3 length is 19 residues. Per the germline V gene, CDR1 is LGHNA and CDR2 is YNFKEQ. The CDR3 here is CASRPDYSPFFLAKNIQYF. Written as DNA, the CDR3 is TGTGCCAGCCGCCCCGACTACTCCCCATTCTTTCTAGCCAAAAACATTCAGTACTTC.

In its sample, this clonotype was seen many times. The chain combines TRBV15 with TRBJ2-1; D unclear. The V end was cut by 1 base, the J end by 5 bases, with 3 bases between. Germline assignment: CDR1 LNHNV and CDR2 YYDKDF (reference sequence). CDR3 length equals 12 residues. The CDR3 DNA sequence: TGTGCCACCAGCAGAGTAAACAATGAGCAGTTCTTC. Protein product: CATSRVNNEQFF. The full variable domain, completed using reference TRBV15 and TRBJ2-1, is DAMVIQNPRYQVTQFGKPVTLSCSQTLNHNVMYWYQQKSSQAPKLLFHYYDKDFNNEADTPDNFQSRRPNTSFCFLDIRSPGLGDTAMYLCATSRVNNEQFFGPGTRLTVL.

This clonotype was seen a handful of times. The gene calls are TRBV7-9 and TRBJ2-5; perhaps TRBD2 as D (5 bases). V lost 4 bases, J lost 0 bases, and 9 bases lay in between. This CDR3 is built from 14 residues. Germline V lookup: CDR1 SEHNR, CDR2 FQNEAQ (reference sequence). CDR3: CASSSQRYQETQYF. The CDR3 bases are TGTGCCAGCAGCTCACAGCGGTACCAAGAGACCCAGTACTTC.

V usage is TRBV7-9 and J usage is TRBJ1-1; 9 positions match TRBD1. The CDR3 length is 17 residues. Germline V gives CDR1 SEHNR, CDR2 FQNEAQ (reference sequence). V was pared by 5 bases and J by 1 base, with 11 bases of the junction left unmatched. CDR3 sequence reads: CASSPITGTGPNTEAFF. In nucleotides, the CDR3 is TGTGCCAGCAGCCCCATAACCGGGACAGGGCCGAACACTGAAGCTTTCTTT.

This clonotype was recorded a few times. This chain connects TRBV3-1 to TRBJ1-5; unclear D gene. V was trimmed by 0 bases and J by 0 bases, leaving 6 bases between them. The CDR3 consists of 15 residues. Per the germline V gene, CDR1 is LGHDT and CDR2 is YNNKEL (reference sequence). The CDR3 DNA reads TGTGCCAGCAGCCAAGATGCGATTAGCAATCAGCCCCAGCATTTT. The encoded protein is CASSQDAISNQPQHF.

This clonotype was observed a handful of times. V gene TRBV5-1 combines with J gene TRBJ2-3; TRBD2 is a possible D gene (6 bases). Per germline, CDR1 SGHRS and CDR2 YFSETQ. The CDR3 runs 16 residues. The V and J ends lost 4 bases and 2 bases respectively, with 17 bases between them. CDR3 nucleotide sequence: TGCGCCAGCAGCGCGAACCCGGGACTTAACACAGATACGCAGTATTTT. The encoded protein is CASSANPGLNTDTQYF.

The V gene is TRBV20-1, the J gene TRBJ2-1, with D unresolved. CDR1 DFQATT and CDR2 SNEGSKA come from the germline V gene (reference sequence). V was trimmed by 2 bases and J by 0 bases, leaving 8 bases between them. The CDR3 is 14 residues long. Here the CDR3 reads CSARLHSSYNEQFF. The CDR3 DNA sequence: TGCAGTGCTAGACTCCATAGCTCCTACAATGAGCAGTTCTTC.

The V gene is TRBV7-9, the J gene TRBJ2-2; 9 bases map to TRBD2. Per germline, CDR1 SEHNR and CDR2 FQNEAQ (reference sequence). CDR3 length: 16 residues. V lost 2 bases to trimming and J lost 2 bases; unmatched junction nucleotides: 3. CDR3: CASSLRAGGNTGELFF. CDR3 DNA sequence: TGTGCCAGCAGCTTACGAGCGGGAGGCAACACCGGGGAGCTGTTTTTT.

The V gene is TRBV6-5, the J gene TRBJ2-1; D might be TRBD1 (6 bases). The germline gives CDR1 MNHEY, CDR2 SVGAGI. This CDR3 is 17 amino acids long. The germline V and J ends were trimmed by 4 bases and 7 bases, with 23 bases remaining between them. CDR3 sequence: CASSFPPQGGLKNEQFF. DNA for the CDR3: TGTGCCAGCAGTTTTCCCCCACAGGGTGGCCTTAAAAATGAGCAGTTCTTC.

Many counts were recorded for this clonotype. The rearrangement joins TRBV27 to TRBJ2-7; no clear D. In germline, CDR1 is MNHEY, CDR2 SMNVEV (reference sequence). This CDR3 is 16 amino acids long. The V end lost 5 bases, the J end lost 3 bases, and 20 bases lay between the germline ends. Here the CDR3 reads CASSPPRGHIFYEQYF. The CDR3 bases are TGTGCCAGCAGTCCTCCCCGTGGCCATATATTCTACGAGCAGTACTTC.

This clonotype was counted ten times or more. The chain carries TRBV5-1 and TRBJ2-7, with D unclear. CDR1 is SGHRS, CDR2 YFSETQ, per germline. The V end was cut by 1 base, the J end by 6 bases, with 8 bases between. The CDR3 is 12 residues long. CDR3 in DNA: TGCGCCAGCAGCTTGTCTGGCGGCGAGCAGTACTTC. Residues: CASSLSGGEQYF.

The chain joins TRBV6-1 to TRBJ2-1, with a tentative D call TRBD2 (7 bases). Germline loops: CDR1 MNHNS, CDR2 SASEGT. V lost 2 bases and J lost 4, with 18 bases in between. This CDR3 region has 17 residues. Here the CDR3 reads CASSERFRGDTYNEQFF. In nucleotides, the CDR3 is TGTGCCAGCAGTGAAAGGTTTCGGGGGGACACTTACAATGAGCAGTTCTTC.